One and the same sample provided the 20 T cell receptor beta chains below, sequenced in a study of cytomegalovirus exposure and HLA in healthy donors. The primer mix had 60 Vbeta and 13 Jbeta primers. Repertoires were generated with immunoSEQ multiplex PCR, while TCRdb's copy carries only in-frame clones and drops some. The sample contains about 98,000 clones, about 83% of which appear only once. The source material was PBMCs. Receptors were obtained from a female donor in good health and CMV-seropositive.

The rearrangement joins TRBV5-4 to TRBJ2-2; 9 bases line up with TRBD2. The germline CDR1 and CDR2 sequences are SGHNT and YYREEE (reference sequence). The V gene end was trimmed by 4 bases and the J gene end by 7 bases; junction bases not matched to a gene: 8. CDR3 length equals 15 residues. CDR3 residues: CASSPGVAGDGELFF. For the CDR3, the DNA is TGTGCCAGCAGCCCTGGGGTAGCGGGAGACGGGGAGCTGTTTTTT.

This CDR3 is CASSVGGISYNEQFF. The DNA for the CDR3 is TGTGCCAGCAGCGTAGGAGGAATCTCCTACAATGAGCAGTTCTTC. This chain links TRBV9 with TRBJ2-1; the D is unclear. The CDR3 has 15 residues. Germline V lookup: CDR1 SGDLS, CDR2 YYNGEE. Trimming took 0 bases from V and 0 from J, leaving 7 bases between them.

The V call is TRBV2, the J call TRBJ2-3, with 8 bases identical to TRBD1. The V segment lost 7 bases and the J segment 0 bases; nucleotides outside the gene matches: 6. The CDR3 covers 15 residues. CDR1 SNHLY and CDR2 FYNNEI come from the germline V gene. The CDR3 nucleotides are TGTGCCAGCATAACTCAGGGGGCAAGCACAGATACGCAGTATTTT. It yields the protein CASITQGASTDTQYF.

The chain couples TRBV19 to TRBJ2-5, with D possibly being TRBD2 (7 bases). Trimming pared 5 bases from V and 3 bases from J, leaving 16 bases between. CDR3 length equals 15 residues. Looked up from germline, CDR1 is LNHDA and CDR2 is SQIVND (reference sequence). The CDR3 DNA sequence: TGTGCCAGTAGTCAAGGACTAGGGGGTGAAGAGACCCAGTACTTC. Translated, it gives CASSQGLGGEETQYF.

The chain links TRBV6-6 to TRBJ1-2; 10 bases agree with TRBD1. Trimming cost V 6 bases and J 8 bases; bases outside gene matches: 6. The germline V gene encodes CDR1 MNHNY and CDR2 SVGAGI (reference sequence). The CDR3 length is 13 residues. The CDR3 DNA follows: TGTGCCAGCAGATTCGACAGGGGGCACGGCTACACCTTC. It yields the protein CASRFDRGHGYTF.

The chain joins TRBV15 to TRBJ2-7, with D possibly TRBD2 on 6 matching bases. V lost 6 bases and J 0 bases, leaving 18 bases between the germline ends. Germline CDR1 is LNHNV and CDR2 is YYDKDF (reference sequence). This CDR3 has 16 amino acids. The CDR3 sequence: CATSGGWLESSYEQYF. In DNA, the CDR3 is TGTGCCACCAGTGGGGGGTGGCTAGAGAGCTCCTACGAGCAGTACTTC.

About this clone itself: The junction departs from the called germline gene at one end, perhaps through a read error. The chain employs TRBV6-1 and TRBJ2-1; 10 bases line up with TRBD2. The CDR3 has 14 amino acids. Germline CDR1 and CDR2: MNHNS and SASEGT. CDR3 region: CASTPSGGYTEQFF. The CDR3 DNA sequence: TGTGCCAGCACCCCTAGCGGGGGCTACACTGAGCAGTTCTTC.

The rearrangement uses TRBV18 and TRBJ1-3; D gene ambiguous. Germline values: CDR1 KGHSH, CDR2 LQKENI. The CDR3 loop spans 17 amino acids. Trimming left V 2 bases short and J 0 bases short, with 14 bases between. The CDR3 region has the DNA TGTGCCAGCTCACCATTGATCCTTACAGACTCTGGAAACACCATATATTTT. Its translation is CASSPLILTDSGNTIYF.

This chain uses TRBV27 with TRBJ1-3, with 8 bases identical to TRBD1. Unmatched junction bases numbered 15, after V lost 8 bases and J lost 0 bases. The germline V gene has CDR1 MNHEY and CDR2 SMNVEV (reference sequence). CDR3 size: 18 residues. The CDR3 here is CASFLSQGQASSGNTIYF. Written as DNA, the CDR3 is TGTGCCAGCTTCCTTTCTCAGGGACAGGCCTCCTCTGGAAACACCATATATTTT.

J is TRBJ2-1 and V is TRBV6-1, with D possibly matching TRBD2 (5 bases). V lost 6 bases to trimming and J lost 10 bases, with 13 bases between them. The CDR3 loop spans 12 amino acids. Germline values: CDR1 MNHNS, CDR2 SASEGT. CDR3 DNA sequence: TGTGCCAGCAGATTGGACTTTAGGGAGCAGTTCTTC. The encoded protein is CASRLDFREQFF.

J is TRBJ2-3 and V is TRBV5-4; TRBD2 matches at 9 bases. Germline values: CDR1 SGHNT, CDR2 YYREEE (reference sequence). The CDR3 covers 16 residues. Trimming cost V 4 bases and J 3 bases; bases outside gene matches: 9. CDR3 sequence reads: CASSPGRSGRTDTQYF. CDR3 coding DNA: TGTGCCAGCAGCCCCGGGAGGAGCGGGAGGACAGATACGCAGTATTTT.

The chain joins TRBV7-2 to TRBJ1-1; D uncertain. The germline CDR1 and CDR2 sequences are SGHTA and FQGNSA. The CDR3 sequence is 12 residues long. V was shortened by 3 bases and J by 3 bases, with 5 bases between the two germline ends. CDR3 nucleotides: TGTGCCAGCAGCTTTTCGGACACTGAAGCTTTCTTT. Residues: CASSFSDTEAFF.

This clone was recorded only once. Compared with germline, one end of the junction differs, possibly owing to a read error. The chain has TRBV7-9 and TRBJ1-2; 12 positions agree with TRBD1. This CDR3 is built from 17 residues. Per germline, CDR1 SEHNR and CDR2 FQNEAQ (reference sequence). This CDR3 reads CSSSDWDRGLGMDGYTF. CDR3 bases: TGTTCCAGCAGCGATTGGGACAGGGGGCTCGGGATGGATGGCTACACCTTC.

The chain combines TRBV13 with TRBJ2-1; 7 nucleotides agree with TRBD2. J gave up 8 bases and V 6 bases, and 7 bases lay outside the gene matches. Germline-derived CDR1 and CDR2 are PRHDT and FYEKMQ (reference sequence). The CDR3 covers 13 residues. CDR3: CASRVGGFYEQFF. In DNA form, the CDR3 reads TGTGCCAGCAGGGTGGGGGGGTTCTATGAGCAGTTCTTC.

This clone showed up just once. The chain recombines TRBV19 with TRBJ2-5; a weak D match, TRBD1 (5 bases). Germline lookup yields CDR1 LNHDA and CDR2 SQIVND (reference sequence). V was cut by 0 bases and J by 5 bases, with 13 bases left in between. This CDR3 is built from 15 residues. CDR3 DNA: TGTGCCAGTAGTATAGATCAAGGGGCAATCGAGACCCAGTACTTC. Amino acids: CASSIDQGAIETQYF.

V usage is TRBV4-2 and J usage is TRBJ2-5, with TRBD2 identical over 13 bases. V was clipped by 2 bases and J by 5 bases; unmatched bases: 5. The CDR3 spans 16 residues. Per germline, CDR1 LGHNA and CDR2 YNFKEQ. The CDR3 bases are TGTGCCAGCAGCCAAAACTCACTAGCGGGGGGGGAGACCCAGTACTTC. Protein: CASSQNSLAGGETQYF.

This clone was seen a single time. V usage is TRBV28 and J usage is TRBJ2-7; the match to TRBD2 covers 11 bases. V lost 6 bases, J lost 9 bases, and 19 bases stayed unmatched. The CDR3 is made up of 17 amino acids. The V gene's germline CDR1 is MDHEN and CDR2 SYDVKM. The CDR3 DNA reads as TGTGCCAGCAGCGAACCCCGCGGGCTAGCGGGAGGAGGCGTGCAGTACTTC. This gives the protein CASSEPRGLAGGGVQYF.

This clone has only a few counts. The chain is built from TRBV5-1 and TRBJ1-1; perhaps TRBD1 as D (5 bases). Trimming took 0 bases from V and 4 from J, leaving 7 bases between them. Germline V gene lookup returns CDR1 SGHRS and CDR2 YFSETQ. The CDR3 is made up of 13 amino acids. The CDR3 reads CASSLGGGTEAFF. In DNA form, the CDR3 reads TGCGCCAGCAGCTTGGGGGGGGGCACTGAAGCTTTCTTT. Together with reference TRBV5-1 and TRBJ1-1, the CDR3 gives the full variable domain: KAGVTQTPRYLIKTRGQQVTLSCSPISGHRSVSWYQQTPGQGLQFLFEYFSETQRNKGNFPGRFSGRQFSNSRSEMNVSTLELGDSALYLCASSLGGGTEAFFGQGTRLTVV.

The chain recombines TRBV11-2 with TRBJ2-7; TRBD2 matches at 10 bases. V lost 5 bases and J lost 7; bases outside the gene matches: 8. The CDR3 has 14 residues. Looked up from germline, CDR1 is SGHAT and CDR2 is FQNNGV. In DNA, the CDR3 is TGTGCCAGCAGCCCAAGCGGGAGGGCTAAAGAGCAGTACTTC. Amino acids: CASSPSGRAKEQYF.

CDR3 nucleotide sequence: TGTGCCAGCAGCGAGGGACAGGGGCTAACTAACTATGGCTACACCTTC. Translated: CASSEGQGLTNYGYTF. The J gene is TRBJ1-2, the V gene TRBV5-4; TRBD1 agrees at 10 bases. The CDR3 runs to 16 residues. The J segment lost 0 bases and the V segment lost 4 bases, leaving 6 bases of the junction unmatched. Germline V gene lookup returns CDR1 SGHNT and CDR2 YYREEE (reference sequence).